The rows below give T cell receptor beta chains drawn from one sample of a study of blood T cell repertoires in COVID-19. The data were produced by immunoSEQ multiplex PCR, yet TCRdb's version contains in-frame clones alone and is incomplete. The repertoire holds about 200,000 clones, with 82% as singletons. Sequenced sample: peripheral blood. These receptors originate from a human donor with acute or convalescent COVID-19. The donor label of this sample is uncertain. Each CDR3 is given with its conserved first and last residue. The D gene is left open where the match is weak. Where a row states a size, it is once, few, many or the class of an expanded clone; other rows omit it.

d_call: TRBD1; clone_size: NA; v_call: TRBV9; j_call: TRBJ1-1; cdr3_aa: CASSLGQLNTEAFF; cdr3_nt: TGTGCCAGCAGCTTGGGACAGCTGAACACTGAAGCTTTCTTT
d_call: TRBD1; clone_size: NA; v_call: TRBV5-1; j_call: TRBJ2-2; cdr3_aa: CASSFTGARTGELFF; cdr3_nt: TGCGCCAGCAGCTTTACAGGGGCGCGCACCGGGGAGCTGTTTTTT
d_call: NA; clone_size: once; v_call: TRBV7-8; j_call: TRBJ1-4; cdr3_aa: CASSLDVTQARTNEKLFF; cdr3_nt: TGTGCCAGCAGCTTAGATGTGACCCAGGCCCGAACTAATGAAAAACTGTTTTTT
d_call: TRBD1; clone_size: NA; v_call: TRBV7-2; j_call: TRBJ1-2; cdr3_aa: CASSLGDRTYGYTF; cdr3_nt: TGTGCCAGCAGCCTAGGGGACAGGACCTATGGCTACACCTTC
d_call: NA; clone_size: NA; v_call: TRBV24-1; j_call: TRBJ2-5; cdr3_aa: CATSDAGAVETQYF; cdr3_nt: TGTGCCACCAGTGATGCCGGCGCGGTCGAGACCCAGTACTTC
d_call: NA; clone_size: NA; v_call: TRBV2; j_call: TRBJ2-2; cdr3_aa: CASSRQSNTGELFF; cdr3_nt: TGTGCCAGCAGTCGACAGTCGAACACCGGGGAGCTGTTTTTT
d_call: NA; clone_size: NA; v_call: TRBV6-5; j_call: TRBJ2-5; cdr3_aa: CASTPSSETQYF; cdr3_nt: TGTGCCAGCACACCTAGCTCAGAGACCCAGTACTTC
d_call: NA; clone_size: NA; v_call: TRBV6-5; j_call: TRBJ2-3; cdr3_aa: CASSRRGYTDTQYF; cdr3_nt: TGTGCCAGCAGTCGACGGGGGTACACAGATACGCAGTATTTT
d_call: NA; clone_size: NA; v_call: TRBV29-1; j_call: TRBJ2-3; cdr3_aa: CSVTRDTQYF; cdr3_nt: TGCAGCGTTACACGAGATACGCAGTATTTT
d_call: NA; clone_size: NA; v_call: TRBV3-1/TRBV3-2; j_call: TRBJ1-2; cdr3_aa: CASSQANRNYGYTF; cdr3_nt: TGTGCCAGCAGCCAAGCTAACAGAAACTATGGCTACACCTTC
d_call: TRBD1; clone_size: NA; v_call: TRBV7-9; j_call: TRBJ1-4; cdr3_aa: CASSLEDRGEEKLFF; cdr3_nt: TGTGCCAGCAGCTTAGAGGACAGGGGCGAAGAAAAACTGTTTTTT
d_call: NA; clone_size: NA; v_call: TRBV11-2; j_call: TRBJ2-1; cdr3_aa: CASSDTRGYNEQFF; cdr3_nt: TGTGCCAGCAGCGATACCAGGGGCTACAATGAGCAGTTCTTC
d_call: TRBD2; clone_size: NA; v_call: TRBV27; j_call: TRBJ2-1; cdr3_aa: CASSFGTSGTNEQFF; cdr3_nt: TGTGCCAGCAGTTTCGGGACTAGCGGAACAAATGAGCAGTTCTTC
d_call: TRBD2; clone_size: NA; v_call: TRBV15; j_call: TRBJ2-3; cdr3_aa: CATSRDSSGTSLSDTQYF; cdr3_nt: TGTGCCACCAGCAGAGATTCCTCCGGGACTAGTCTGTCGGATACGCAGTATTTT
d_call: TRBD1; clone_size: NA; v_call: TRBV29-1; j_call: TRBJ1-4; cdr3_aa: CSAERDRGEKLFF; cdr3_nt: TGCAGCGCCGAGAGGGACAGGGGCGAAAAACTGTTTTTT
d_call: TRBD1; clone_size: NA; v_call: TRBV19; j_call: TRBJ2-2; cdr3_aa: CASSLIPGQGMGELFF; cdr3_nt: TGTGCCAGTAGCCTAATACCGGGACAGGGGATGGGGGAGCTGTTTTTT
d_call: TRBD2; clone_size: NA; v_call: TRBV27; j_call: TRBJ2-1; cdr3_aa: CASSFVGLAGSYNEQFF; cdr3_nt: TGTGCCAGCAGTTTCGTGGGACTAGCGGGATCCTACAATGAGCAGTTCTTC
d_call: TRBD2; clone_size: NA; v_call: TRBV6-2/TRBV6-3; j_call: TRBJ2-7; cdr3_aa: CASSPRREPSYEQYF; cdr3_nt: TGTGCCAGCAGCCCCCGGCGGGAGCCATCCTACGAGCAGTACTTC
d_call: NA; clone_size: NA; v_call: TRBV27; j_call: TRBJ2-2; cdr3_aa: CASSLSRTLGAGELFF; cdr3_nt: TGTGCCAGCAGTTTATCGAGGACTCTCGGGGCCGGGGAGCTGTTTTTT
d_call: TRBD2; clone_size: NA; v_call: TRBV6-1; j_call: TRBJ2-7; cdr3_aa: CASSEGGGTYEQYF; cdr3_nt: TGTGCCAGCAGTGAAGGCGGGGGAACCTACGAGCAGTACTTC
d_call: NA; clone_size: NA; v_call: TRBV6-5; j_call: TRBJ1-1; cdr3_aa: CASSYRQSNTEAFF; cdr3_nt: TGTGCCAGCAGTTACAGACAGTCGAACACTGAAGCTTTCTTT
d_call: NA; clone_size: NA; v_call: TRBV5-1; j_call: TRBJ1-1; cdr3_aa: CASSLEQGTGNTEAFF; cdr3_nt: TGCGCCAGCAGCTTGGAGCAGGGGACGGGGAACACTGAAGCTTTCTTT
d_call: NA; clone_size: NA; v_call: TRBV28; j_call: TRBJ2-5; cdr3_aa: CASSFIARGETQYF; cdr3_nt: TGTGCCAGCAGTTTCATAGCCCGGGGAGAGACCCAGTACTTC
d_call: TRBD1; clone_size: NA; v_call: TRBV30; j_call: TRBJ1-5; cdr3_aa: CAWSGGQGAFQPQHF; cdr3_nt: TGTGCCTGGAGCGGGGGACAGGGGGCATTTCAGCCCCAGCATTTT
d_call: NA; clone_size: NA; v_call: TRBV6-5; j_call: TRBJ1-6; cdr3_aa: CASSYSNYVGNSPLHF; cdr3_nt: TGTGCCAGCAGTTACTCGAACTACGTGGGTAATTCACCCCTCCACTTT
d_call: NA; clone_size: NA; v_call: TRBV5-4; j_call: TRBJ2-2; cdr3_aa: CASSLGGGANTGELFF; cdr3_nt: TGTGCCAGCAGCTTGGGAGGGGGGGCGAACACCGGGGAGCTGTTTTTT
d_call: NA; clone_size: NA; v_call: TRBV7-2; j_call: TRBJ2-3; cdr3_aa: CASSRAYRGGRTPDTQYF; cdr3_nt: TGTGCCAGCAGCCGCGCGTATAGGGGGGGAAGGACCCCAGATACGCAGTATTTT
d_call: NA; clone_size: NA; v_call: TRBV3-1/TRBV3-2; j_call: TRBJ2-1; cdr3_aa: CASSLTGLWGHEQFF; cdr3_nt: TGTGCCAGCAGCCTGACAGGCCTCTGGGGCCATGAGCAGTTCTTC
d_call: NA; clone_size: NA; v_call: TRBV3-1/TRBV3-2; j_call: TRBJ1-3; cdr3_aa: CASSQDLRSSGNTIYF; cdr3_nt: TGTGCCAGCAGCCAAGATTTGAGGTCCTCTGGAAACACCATATATTTT
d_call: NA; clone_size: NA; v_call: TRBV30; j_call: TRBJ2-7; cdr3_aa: CAWKGSSPYEQYF; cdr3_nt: TGTGCCTGGAAAGGGAGCAGCCCCTACGAGCAGTACTTC
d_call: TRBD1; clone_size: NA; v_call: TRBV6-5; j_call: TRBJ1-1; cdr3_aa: CASQAETGRNTEAFF; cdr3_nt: TGTGCCAGCCAAGCGGAGACAGGGCGGAACACTGAAGCTTTCTTT